This T cell receptor (beta chain) was obtained from a study of tumor T cells in aggressive B-cell lymphoma. V shed 3 bases and J shed 2 bases, with 10 bases lying between them. The germline V gene has CDR1 SGHTA and CDR2 FQGNSA. This CDR3 contains 14 residues. TCRdb's copy holds only in-frame clones and misses some; the assay was immunoSEQ multiplex PCR. The sample includes about 7,900 clones, around four fifths of them seen just once. This TCR was recovered from an adult with diffuse large B cell lymphoma. Material for sequencing was tumor tissue. The chain joins TRBV7-2 to TRBJ2-5; D gene unclear. The CDR3 is CASSLVQLQETQYF. The CDR3 DNA reads TGTGCCAGCAGCTTGGTCCAACTACAAGAGACCCAGTACTTC.